This entry lists 7 T cell receptor beta chains sequenced from one sample in a study of identical twins. MiXCR, run by TCRdb on the 5' RACE reads, gives a single entry per CDR3 protein. Seen here are 150,000 or so distinct CDR3 sequences, roughly 3.2% observed once, and the top ten hold more than 7%. The sample taken for sequencing was memory T cells sorted from blood. The receptor set was obtained from a man aged 18 to 35 in good health.

This clonotype was counted at least ten times. The chain couples TRBV4-1 to TRBJ1-1; D is perhaps TRBD1 (6 bases). The CDR3 is 14 amino acids. CDR1 and CDR2 (germline): MGHRA, YSYEKL. V gave up 5 bases and J gave up 4 bases, with 14 bases separating them. The CDR3 reads CASSLQGRITEAFF. The CDR3 DNA reads TGCGCCAGCAGCTTACAGGGTCGAATCACTGAAGCTTTCTTT.

At least ten counts were recorded for this clonotype. The genes are TRBV6-5 and TRBJ1-6; D perhaps matches TRBD1 (5 bases). This CDR3 is 15 amino acids long. Trimming removed 0 bases at V and 6 bases at J, with 9 bases between. CDR1 and CDR2 from the germline V gene are MNHEY and SVGAGI. As DNA, the CDR3 is TGTGCCAGCAGTTACTCGGGGACCGGTAATTCACCCCTCCACTTT. Protein sequence: CASSYSGTGNSPLHF.

This clonotype was detected many times. The chain couples TRBV6-4 to TRBJ2-1; D remains unclear. The germline V gene encodes CDR1 MRHNA and CDR2 SNTAGT. V was shortened by 5 bases and J by 6 bases, with 14 bases between the two germline ends. This CDR3 has 14 amino acids. CDR3 coding DNA: TGTGCCAGCAGTACCGACTTCCGCAGCAATGAGCAGTTCTTC. It codes for CASSTDFRSNEQFF.

Worth noting for this clonotype: This is likely a read error, given that the CDR3 carries no conserved phenylalanine or tryptophan at its end. The chain carries TRBV18 and TRBJ2-4; D not resolved. Per germline, CDR1 KGHSH and CDR2 LQKENI. CDR3 size: 16 residues. Trimming removed 3 bases from V and 1 base from J, with 13 bases in between. CDR3 sequence (DNA): TGTGCCAGCTCACCCGGTCCAAGGGTGGCCAAAAACATTCAGTACAGC. Amino acid sequence: CASSPGPRVAKNIQYS.

This clonotype was counted ten times or more. The chain joins TRBV18 to TRBJ1-3; no firm D call. The CDR3 loop spans 13 amino acids. Germline lookup yields CDR1 KGHSH and CDR2 LQKENI. V was cut by 5 bases and J by 6 bases, with 11 bases left in between. The CDR3 bases are TGTGCCAGCTCAGTCACGGTCGAAAACACCATATATTTT. Residues: CASSVTVENTIYF.

This chain links TRBV29-1 with TRBJ2-1; 8 bases agree with TRBD1. V gave up 5 bases and J gave up 5 bases; unmatched junction bases: 5. There are 13 residues in the CDR3. The V gene's germline CDR1 is SQVTM and CDR2 ANQGSEA. Written as DNA, the CDR3 is TGCAGCGTTTCGGACAGGGCGGACAATGAGCAGTTCTTC. Amino acid sequence: CSVSDRADNEQFF.

This clonotype has ten or more counts. This sequence joins TRBV30 and TRBJ1-3; 7 nucleotides match TRBD1. The germline CDR1 and CDR2 sequences are GTSNPN and SVGIG (reference sequence). V lost 3 bases and J lost 0; bases outside the gene matches: 5. CDR3 length: 15 residues. The CDR3 DNA reads as TGTGCCTGGAGCCGGGACAGTGGCTCTGGAAACACCATATATTTT. Translation: CAWSRDSGSGNTIYF.